A single sample is the source of the 18 T cell receptor beta chains below, sequenced in a study of CD8+ T cells in alopecia areata. Extracted RNA was reverse transcribed into cDNA, the sequencing template. Here immunoSEQ multiplex PCR was the method, and the copy in TCRdb shows in-frame clones only, minus some. The table has some 150,000 clones, about three fifths seen once; the top ten hold about 40%. Material for sequencing was CD8+ T cells sorted from blood. These TCRs come from a human donor in good health.

The chain links TRBV7-9 to TRBJ2-7; D gene uncertain. Germline V CDR1 and CDR2: SEHNR, FQNEAQ (reference sequence). The V end lost 6 bases, the J end lost 6 bases, and 18 bases lay between the germline ends. This CDR3 contains 14 residues. CDR3 loop: CASSIGPSTGEQYF. CDR3 nucleotide sequence: TGTGCCAGCAGTATCGGACCCTCTACGGGCGAGCAGTACTTC.

This clone was seen more than once but under ten times. The rearrangement uses TRBV7-9 and TRBJ2-3, with 8 bases matching TRBD1. Germline trimming cut 5 bases from V and 0 bases from J; bases unmatched to any gene: 7. Germline V gene lookup returns CDR1 SEHNR and CDR2 FQNEAQ (reference sequence). This CDR3 is 16 amino acids long. The CDR3 loop reads CASSAKTGDSTDTQYF. CDR3 sequence (DNA): TGTGCCAGCAGCGCAAAGACAGGGGATAGCACAGATACGCAGTATTTT.

This clone was observed a single time. The chain carries TRBV9 and TRBJ2-3; TRBD2 matches 8 bases. Trimming took 4 bases from V and 2 from J; bases not matched to a gene: 6. CDR1 and CDR2 from the germline V gene are SGDLS and YYNGEE. CDR3 length: 15 residues. The CDR3: CASSSGLATTDTQYF. CDR3 DNA sequence: TGTGCCAGCAGCTCCGGACTAGCCACCACAGATACGCAGTATTTT.

For this clone: Other DNA variants within this sample encode the same CDR3. V gene TRBV9 combines with J gene TRBJ2-1, with D perhaps matching TRBD2 (6 bases). The germline gives CDR1 SGDLS, CDR2 YYNGEE. This CDR3 region has 15 residues. V was clipped by 2 bases and J by 4 bases, with 13 bases between them. In nucleotides, the CDR3 is TGTGCCAGCAGCGTCGGGGGAGGCCCGTACAATGAGCAGTTCTTC. Translation: CASSVGGGPYNEQFF.

V and J are TRBV30 and TRBJ1-1; maybe TRBD1 (5 bases). The CDR3 consists of 14 residues. Germline V gene sequence: CDR1 GTSNPN, CDR2 SVGIG (reference sequence). V lost 0 bases and J 0 bases, leaving 8 bases between the germline ends. CDR3 sequence reads: CAWSVTGMNTEAFF. In DNA form, the CDR3 reads TGTGCCTGGAGTGTTACAGGAATGAACACTGAAGCTTTCTTT.

This clone has a handful of counts. This chain links TRBV27 with TRBJ1-5, with D possibly matching TRBD1 (5 bases). Per germline, CDR1 MNHEY and CDR2 SMNVEV (reference sequence). The CDR3 length is 16 residues. The V end was cut by 6 bases, the J end by 0 bases, with 15 bases between. The CDR3 coding sequence is TGTGCCAGCAGCGATCGGGGGACTTATAGCAATCAGCCCCAGCATTTT. The encoded protein is CASSDRGTYSNQPQHF.

This clone was observed a single time. This chain uses TRBV29-1 with TRBJ1-5, with D maybe TRBD1 (6 bases). The CDR3 is 13 amino acids. Trimming left V 8 bases short and J 2 bases short, with 13 bases between. Germline CDR1 is SQVTM and CDR2 is ANQGSEA. This CDR3 is CSFRQDGNQPQHF. CDR3 nucleotide sequence: TGCAGCTTTCGACAGGATGGCAATCAGCCCCAGCATTTT.

V and J are TRBV25-1 and TRBJ2-3; D is unresolved. There are 13 residues in the CDR3. With 7 bases removed from V and 1 base from J, the gap between germline ends came to 9 bases. Germline CDR1 is MGHDK and CDR2 is SYGVNS. CDR3 DNA sequence: TGTGCCAGCACCCCCTTGGGCACAGATACGCAGTATTTT. Protein product: CASTPLGTDTQYF.

V is TRBV5-6 and J is TRBJ1-5; tentative D call: TRBD1 (6 bases). The CDR3 is made up of 14 amino acids. Trimming cost V 0 bases and J 5 bases, with 9 bases left between them. Per the germline V gene, CDR1 is SGHDT and CDR2 is YYEEEE. CDR3 residues: CASSLARGYQPQHF. The CDR3 DNA is TGTGCCAGCAGCTTGGCTAGGGGGTATCAGCCCCAGCATTTT.

This clone has more than one count but fewer than ten. The gene calls are TRBV14 and TRBJ2-1; D unclear. V lost 0 bases and J lost 4, with 10 bases in between. Germline V gene sequence: CDR1 SGHDN, CDR2 FVKESK. CDR3 size: 15 residues. The DNA for the CDR3 is TGTGCCAGCAGCCAAGATAGTTATGGTTACAATGAGCAGTTCTTC. Translating gives CASSQDSYGYNEQFF.

The rearrangement links TRBV27 to TRBJ2-7, with TRBD1 matching 7 bases. Germline V lookup: CDR1 MNHEY, CDR2 SMNVEV (reference sequence). The trim removed 0 bases at V and 5 bases at J, leaving 4 bases unmatched. This CDR3 has 14 amino acids. The CDR3 sequence: CASSLSRGLNEQYF. The CDR3 DNA follows: TGTGCCAGCAGTTTATCGAGGGGGCTCAACGAGCAGTACTTC.

The chain couples TRBV25-1 to TRBJ2-3, with 9 nucleotides matching TRBD2. This CDR3 region has 15 residues. Trimming took 7 bases from V and 6 from J; bases not matched to a gene: 11. CDR1 and CDR2 from the germline V gene are MGHDK and SYGVNS. The CDR3 nucleotides read TGTGCCAGCATGTTCCTGATAGCGGGAGCGGATACGCAGTATTTT. This codes for CASMFLIAGADTQYF. Variable domain in full (rest from reference TRBV25-1 and TRBJ2-3): EADIYQTPRYLVIGTGKKITLECSQTMGHDKMYWYQQDPGMELHLIHYSYGVNSTEKGDLSSESTVSRIRTEHFPLTLESARPSHTSQYLCASMFLIAGADTQYFGPGTRLTVL.

This chain connects TRBV4-1 to TRBJ2-7; 10 bases are shared with TRBD1. Germline values: CDR1 MGHRA, CDR2 YSYEKL. The CDR3 extends over 16 amino acids. V was pared by 4 bases and J by 5 bases, with 11 bases of the junction left unmatched. CDR3 loop: CASSRTAGQGNNEQYF. The CDR3 DNA sequence: TGCGCCAGCAGCCGCACCGCGGGACAGGGGAACAACGAGCAGTACTTC.

The chain carries TRBV2 and TRBJ1-1; the D is unclear. CDR3 length equals 12 residues. Between the trimmed V and J ends, which lost 8 bases and 3 bases, there was a span of 10 bases. Germline V CDR1 and CDR2: SNHLY, FYNNEI. CDR3 loop: CASLEYDTEAFF. CDR3 nucleotides: TGTGCCAGCTTGGAGTACGACACTGAAGCTTTCTTT.

In this sample, this clone turned up a few times. The rearrangement joins TRBV11-2 to TRBJ2-7; either TRBD1 or TRBD2 may supply D (5 bases each). This CDR3 has 16 amino acids. Germline V gene data show CDR1 as SGHAT and CDR2 as FQNNGV. V shed 5 bases and J shed 0 bases, with 17 bases lying between them. CDR3 coding DNA: TGTGCCAGCAGCCCTCTCCGGGAAAGGGGCTCCTACGAGCAGTACTTC. This sequence encodes CASSPLRERGSYEQYF.

V usage is TRBV29-1 and J usage is TRBJ1-1; the D is unclear. The CDR3 contains 14 residues. Trimming cost V 3 bases and J 4 bases, with 15 bases left between them. CDR1 is SQVTM and CDR2 is ANQGSEA in the germline V gene. The CDR3: CSVDDLGLGTEAFF. Here the CDR3 DNA reads TGCAGCGTTGATGACCTGGGTCTGGGCACTGAAGCTTTCTTT.

This clone was recorded once. The V and J genes are TRBV4-2 and TRBJ2-7, with unresolved D. V lost 6 bases and J 4 bases, leaving 13 bases between the germline ends. CDR1 is LGHNA and CDR2 is YNFKEQ in the germline V gene. This CDR3 spans 13 amino acids. The CDR3 region has the DNA TGTGCCAGCAGACCGTCGGACGGGTACGAGCAGTACTTC. Protein sequence: CASRPSDGYEQYF.

The chain has TRBV6-5 and TRBJ2-2; D might be TRBD2 (7 bases). CDR3 length equals 15 residues. Per the germline V gene, CDR1 is MNHEY and CDR2 is SVGAGI. V lost 6 bases and J lost 6, with 17 bases in between. In DNA form, the CDR3 reads TGTGCCAGCAGCCCCACTGGGGGGGCCCCCGGGGAGCTGTTTTTT. Its protein is CASSPTGGAPGELFF.